This T cell receptor (beta chain) came from a study of early T cells in non-severe SARS-CoV-2 infection (dated by TCRdb to about 2021). At the level of the whole study: TCR sequencing used bulk RNA from unsorted whole blood, so alpha and beta chains could not be paired. Results and caveats for the whole study, not just this receptor: Matching against VDJdb was skewed toward anti-spike CD8 responses, likely underestimated virus-specific expansions, and missed private and CD4 specificities.

The library was made by 5' RACE. Sequenced using a NextSeq 500. In the TCR library protocol, unique molecular identifiers were attached to individual cDNA molecules to correct for PCR bias and sequencing error. Sequencing covered both TCR alpha and beta chains, and within each sample the abundances of alpha and beta sequences were tightly co-correlated. From the authors' description of their analysis: Decombinator V4 was used to perform V gene, J gene and CDR3 annotation of TCR sequences. TCRs were defined as expanded if a significant change between any two time points was detected under a Poisson model with p below 0.0001. TCR abundances were normalised to the total number of TCRs sequenced in each sample and reported as counts per million. TRAV1-2 paired with TRAJ12, TRAJ20 or TRAJ33 defined MAIT TCRs, while TRAV10 paired with TRAJ18 defined iNKT TCRs. VDJdb, accessed on 1 November 2021, was searched for TCRs annotated for CMV, EBV and SARS-CoV-2, and TCRs annotated for more than one antigen were excluded. Starting from the raw public reads, TCRdb applied fastp trimming at Q25, assembled clones with MiXCR and retained in-frame beta chains. Identical CDR3 proteins give one entry, which carries the most common genes and DNA. V and J calls and clone size were set by TCRdb, not the authors. The table for this sample lists about 55,000 distinct CDR3 sequences; under 8% of them were counted only once. The ten largest make up 5.5% to 7.5% of the sample.

From the cysteine up to the phenylalanine, the CDR3 has a length of 14 residues. The sequence is cut down to CDR3 DNA, 42 bases in frame from base 1. CDR1 is given as MNHEY and CDR2 as SMNVEV, both from the germline V gene (reference sequence). The V and J ends are trimmed by 3 bases and 4 bases, leaving 12 bases between them. The study was a case-control design nested within a healthcare worker cohort in London, UK, with weekly nasopharyngeal swab PCR tests and blood sampling. Healthcare workers were recruited during the week of the UK lockdown, between 23 and 31 March 2020, and followed weekly for up to roughly 15 weeks. This clonotype was seen ten or more times. The specificity of this receptor is unknown. No per-base quality is available; no much larger clone lies one base away.

The clonotype comes from an adult who was a healthcare worker with PCR-confirmed SARS-CoV-2 infection or an uninfected control (not recorded which). This specimen was whole blood, taken at baseline. Recombination linked TRBV27 to TRBJ1-1; the D gene is perhaps TRBD1, from 6 matching bases. The DNA reads as follows: TGTGCCAGCAGTTTCTACCAGGGGAGCACTGAAGCTTTCTTT. Translation gives CASSFYQGSTEAFF.